The following is a TCR beta chain sequence with its context. Its cognate antigen is unknown. The sample comes from a study of graft-versus-host responses after intestinal transplantation. Broader study findings: Patients who carried graft-donor T cell macrochimerism also had high graft-versus-host to host-versus-graft clonal ratios in their allografts.

Graft specimens yielded both intraepithelial and lamina propria lymphocytes. CDR3 size: 16 residues. J gave up 1 base and V 5 bases, and 6 bases lay outside the gene matches. The germline V gene encodes CDR1 SGHVS and CDR2 FQNEAQ. Only in-frame clones appear in the TCRdb table, and some are missing; sequencing was by immunoSEQ multiplex PCR. The data hold around 15,000 clones, with roughly 79% observed a single time. The sequences come from ileum tissue, collected roughly 450 days after intestinal transplant. The rearrangement uses TRBV7-8 and TRBJ2-1; the match to TRBD1 covers 9 bases. The source of this sequence is a human patient who received an intestinal transplant, so some T cells may come from the graft donor. The chain's CDR3 is CASSQAGTGSYNEQFF. The CDR3 coding sequence is TGTGCCAGCAGCCAAGCCGGGACAGGGTCCTACAATGAGCAGTTCTTC.